The next 24 T cell receptor beta chains were all read from a single sample in a study of blood T cell repertoires in COVID-19. Assay used: immunoSEQ multiplex PCR; TCRdb lists only in-frame clones, some missing. The sample shows about 330,000 clones, 87% of them seen only once. Sequenced sample: peripheral blood. The source of these receptors is a man aged 25 to 40 with COVID-19, enrolled during active disease.

The chain has TRBV19 and TRBJ2-3; 8 bases line up with TRBD2. Germline CDR1 and CDR2: LNHDA and SQIVND (reference sequence). V was pared by 3 bases and J by 5 bases, with 13 bases of the junction left unmatched. The CDR3 totals 17 residues. The CDR3 loop reads CASSILSTSAGGDTQYF. The CDR3 DNA sequence: TGTGCCAGTAGTATCCTCTCGACTAGCGCCGGAGGAGATACGCAGTATTTT.

This chain joins TRBV28 and TRBJ1-2, with TRBD1 matching 7 bases. The trim removed 7 bases at V and 0 bases at J, leaving 5 bases unmatched. CDR1 and CDR2 from the germline V gene are MDHEN and SYDVKM. The CDR3 is made up of 14 amino acids. The CDR3 region is CASTRTGSNYGYTF. The CDR3 bases are TGTGCCAGCACCCGGACAGGATCTAACTATGGCTACACCTTC.

The chain recombines TRBV28 with TRBJ1-2, with TRBD1 matching over 12 bases. The germline CDR1 and CDR2 sequences are MDHEN and SYDVKM. Trimming took 4 bases from V and 10 from J; bases not matched to a gene: 7. The CDR3 runs 14 residues. The CDR3 here is CASSSGQGAFDYTF. CDR3 coding DNA: TGTGCCAGCAGTTCGGGACAGGGGGCCTTTGACTACACCTTC.

The V call is TRBV15, the J call TRBJ1-5; 7 bases are a match to TRBD1. There are 15 residues in the CDR3. V trimming: 6 bases; J trimming: 4 bases; junction bases outside the gene matches: 9. The germline V gene encodes CDR1 LNHNV and CDR2 YYDKDF (reference sequence). The CDR3 nucleotides are TGTGCCACCAGGGCAGGGGGAATGAGAAATCAGCCCCAGCATTTT. It encodes CATRAGGMRNQPQHF.

V gene TRBV19 combines with J gene TRBJ2-2; D is unclear. This CDR3 has 11 amino acids. CDR1 and CDR2 from the germline V gene are LNHDA and SQIVND (reference sequence). Trimming cost V 6 bases and J 4 bases, with 3 bases left between them. The CDR3 here is CASSVTGELFF. The CDR3 DNA sequence: TGTGCCAGTAGCGTCACCGGGGAGCTGTTTTTT.

This chain links TRBV9 with TRBJ1-2; 7 nucleotides line up with TRBD1. The length of the CDR3 is 14 residues. Per the germline V gene, CDR1 is SGDLS and CDR2 is YYNGEE. V shed 2 bases, J shed 4 bases, and the junction held 5 bases outside the gene matches. This CDR3 reads CASSVRGDSYGYTF. CDR3 DNA sequence: TGTGCCAGCAGCGTTAGAGGGGACAGCTATGGCTACACCTTC.

This chain uses TRBV28 with TRBJ1-2; no reliable D call. In germline, CDR1 is MDHEN, CDR2 SYDVKM. Trimming stripped 8 bases from V and 2 bases from J, with 12 bases between. The CDR3 has 13 residues. Here the CDR3 reads CASSRPGNYGYTF. The CDR3 bases are TGTGCCAGCTCCCGCCCGGGGAACTATGGCTACACCTTC.

This clone appeared a single time. The chain recombines TRBV6-1 with TRBJ1-1, with unresolved D. Per germline, CDR1 MNHNS and CDR2 SASEGT. The V and J ends lost 2 bases and 1 base respectively, with 14 bases between them. The length of the CDR3 is 16 residues. CDR3 in amino acids: CASSELRRQTNTEAFF. The CDR3 region has the DNA TGTGCCAGCAGTGAACTTCGGCGGCAAACGAACACTGAAGCTTTCTTT.

V is TRBV19 and J is TRBJ2-1; 11 nucleotides agree with TRBD2. Unmatched junction bases numbered 17, after V lost 3 bases and J lost 4 bases. Germline V gene lookup returns CDR1 LNHDA and CDR2 SQIVND (reference sequence). This CDR3 spans 20 amino acids. The CDR3: CASSIAGLAGGPRGYNEQFF. In nucleotides, the CDR3 is TGTGCCAGTAGTATCGCGGGCCTAGCGGGAGGCCCCAGGGGGTACAATGAGCAGTTCTTC.

The chain carries TRBV27 and TRBJ2-7, with D unresolved. CDR1 and CDR2 (germline): MNHEY, SMNVEV (reference sequence). The CDR3 is 13 residues long. The V end lost 8 bases, the J end lost 1 base, and 12 bases lay between the germline ends. The DNA for the CDR3 is TGTGCCAGCTATGAACACCCGTCCTACGAGCAGTACTTC. Encoded protein: CASYEHPSYEQYF.

J is TRBJ1-4 and V is TRBV7-8; TRBD1 matches 7 bases. Germline V CDR1 and CDR2: SGHVS, FQNEAQ. Trimming took 1 base from V and 4 from J; bases not matched to a gene: 3. The CDR3 covers 15 residues. CDR3 protein: CASSLGDRDNEKLFF. DNA for the CDR3: TGTGCCAGCAGCTTAGGAGACAGGGATAATGAAAAACTGTTTTTT.

The chain carries TRBV28 and TRBJ1-1; perhaps TRBD1 as D (6 bases). The CDR3 runs to 17 residues. Between the trimmed V and J ends, which lost 7 bases and 0 bases, there was a span of 21 bases. Germline V lookup: CDR1 MDHEN, CDR2 SYDVKM. The CDR3 loop is CASIYIPIGTLNTEAFF. The CDR3 region has the DNA TGTGCCAGCATCTATATACCGATTGGGACACTGAACACTGAAGCTTTCTTT.

Worth noting for this clone: The same CDR3 also results from other DNA sequences found in this sample. The chain uses TRBV4-1 and TRBJ1-5; 7 positions agree with TRBD1. The CDR3 covers 14 residues. Germline V gives CDR1 MGHRA, CDR2 YSYEKL. Unmatched junction bases numbered 4, after V lost 6 bases and J lost 2 bases. The DNA of the CDR3 is TGCGCCAGCAGTCACGACAGGGGCAATCAGCCCCAGCATTTT. It is translated as CASSHDRGNQPQHF.

This chain connects TRBV28 to TRBJ1-4; TRBD1 matches at 9 bases. The CDR3 runs to 14 residues. Germline V CDR1 and CDR2: MDHEN, SYDVKM. The trim removed 5 bases at V and 7 bases at J, leaving 5 bases unmatched. CDR3 protein: CASSVTGGSEKLFF. For the CDR3, the DNA is TGTGCCAGCAGTGTGACAGGGGGAAGTGAAAAACTGTTTTTT.

V and J are TRBV2 and TRBJ1-1, with a weak D call TRBD1 (5 bases). Germline V lookup: CDR1 SNHLY, CDR2 FYNNEI. V was cut by 4 bases and J by 5 bases, with 8 bases left in between. The CDR3 totals 12 residues. This chain's CDR3 is CASSGGVTEAFF. For the CDR3, the DNA is TGTGCCAGCAGTGGGGGGGTGACTGAAGCTTTCTTT. Together with reference TRBV2 and TRBJ1-1, the CDR3 gives the full variable domain: EPEVTQTPSHQVTQMGQEVILRCVPISNHLYFYWYRQILGQKVEFLVSFYNNEISEKSEIFDDQFSVERPDGSNFTLKIRSTKLEDSAMYFCASSGGVTEAFFGQGTRLTVV.

The chain employs TRBV5-1 and TRBJ2-5, with TRBD2 identical over 13 bases. Germline V gene lookup returns CDR1 SGHRS and CDR2 YFSETQ. The length of the CDR3 is 14 residues. V gave up 3 bases and J gave up 5 bases; unmatched junction bases: 1. The CDR3 reads CASSWTSGSETQYF. The CDR3 nucleotides read TGCGCCAGCAGCTGGACTAGCGGGAGTGAGACCCAGTACTTC.

This clone was recorded only once. The CDR3 coding sequence is TGTGCCAGCAGTTCAACAGGGTTCTGGTACACTGAAGCTTTCTTT. Encoded protein: CASSSTGFWYTEAFF. The chain couples TRBV6-5 to TRBJ1-1, with D possibly TRBD1 on 6 matching bases. Per the germline V gene, CDR1 is MNHEY and CDR2 is SVGAGI. The length of the CDR3 is 15 residues. V was shortened by 4 bases and J by 3 bases, with 15 bases between the two germline ends.

The chain links TRBV18 to TRBJ1-6; 8 bases fit TRBD1. The ends lost 3 bases at V and 9 bases at J; junction bases unmatched: 4. Germline V gene lookup returns CDR1 KGHSH and CDR2 LQKENI. The CDR3 totals 14 residues. The CDR3 loop is CASSPDRDVSPLHF. CDR3 nucleotide sequence: TGTGCCAGCTCACCGGACAGGGACGTTTCACCCCTCCACTTT.

The V gene is TRBV4-2, the J gene TRBJ2-5, with TRBD1 matching over 8 bases. Trimming removed 1 base from V and 1 base from J; junction bases left unmatched: 2. In germline, CDR1 is LGHNA, CDR2 YNFKEQ. The CDR3 sequence is 15 residues long. The CDR3 here is CASSQGQGIQETQYF. The CDR3 DNA reads TGTGCCAGCAGCCAAGGACAGGGGATCCAAGAGACCCAGTACTTC.

The chain uses TRBV30 and TRBJ1-2; 7 positions agree with TRBD1. After removal of 1 base from V and 8 bases from J, the junction contained 7 bases not matched to a gene. The CDR3 consists of 13 residues. CDR1 GTSNPN and CDR2 SVGIG come from the germline V gene (reference sequence). This CDR3 reads CAWSAGGSSGYTF. The CDR3 DNA sequence: TGTGCCTGGAGTGCAGGGGGGTCCTCGGGCTACACCTTC.

This clone was seen just once. The chain carries TRBV7-6 and TRBJ2-1; TRBD2 matches at 9 bases. Germline V CDR1 and CDR2: SGHVS, FNYEAQ. Trimming removed 4 bases from V and 7 bases from J; junction bases left unmatched: 8. The CDR3 loop spans 15 amino acids. The CDR3 coding sequence is TGTGCCAGCAGCTCTCCCGGCGGGGGGGCGAATGAGCAGTTCTTC. Its protein is CASSSPGGGANEQFF. The complete variable domain, with remaining parts taken from reference TRBV7-6 and TRBJ2-1, reads GAGVSQSPRYKVTKRGQDVALRCDPISGHVSLYWYRQALGQGPEFLTYFNYEAQQDKSGLPNDRFSAERPEGSISTLTIQRTEQRDSAMYRCASSSPGGGANEQFFGPGTRLTVL.

This chain uses TRBV7-2 with TRBJ1-1; 7 nucleotides agree with TRBD1. Germline CDR1 and CDR2: SGHTA and FQGNSA. V shed 5 bases, J shed 0 bases, and the junction held 6 bases outside the gene matches. The CDR3 is 15 residues long. DNA for the CDR3: TGTGCCAGCAGCCTCAGACAGGGCTTGAACACTGAAGCTTTCTTT. Protein sequence: CASSLRQGLNTEAFF.

The rearrangement uses TRBV11-2 and TRBJ2-7, with D perhaps matching TRBD1 (6 bases). Deletions cut 5 bases from V and 4 bases from J, with 18 bases between. Germline CDR1 is SGHAT and CDR2 is FQNNGV. This CDR3 contains 15 residues. In DNA form, the CDR3 reads TGTGCCAGCAGCCTCAACGGACAGTTAATTTACGAGCAGTACTTC. Translating gives CASSLNGQLIYEQYF.

The chain joins TRBV12-3 or TRBV12-4 to TRBJ1-5, with D perhaps matching TRBD1 (6 bases). The V end lost 8 bases, the J end lost 4 bases, and 12 bases lay between the germline ends. The CDR3 extends over 13 amino acids. Here the CDR3 DNA reads TGTGCCAGCGCAGGGGAGTTAAATCAGCCCCAGCATTTT. It specifies CASAGELNQPQHF.